The entry that follows covers one T cell receptor beta chain sequence. Its antigen is as yet unknown. Other DNA variants within this sample encode the same CDR3. Trimming removed 3 bases at V and 1 base at J, with 6 bases between. CDR1 and CDR2 from the germline V gene are GTSNPN and SVGIG (reference sequence). This CDR3 is 12 amino acids long. Sequencing relied on a cDNA template that was reverse transcribed from extracted RNA. Assay: immunoSEQ multiplex PCR; the TCRdb copy retains only in-frame clones and omits some. The table has 160,000 or so clones, around 71% seen once. These data are taken from a study of CD8+ T cells in alopecia areata. Findings of the study overall: Clarity of TCR sharing across patients fell short of that in mice, possibly HLA-related.

Treatment here: oral pan-JAK inhibitor, 5-10 mg twice daily. Collected material from alopecia areata patients comprised lesional scalp punch biopsies and peripheral blood. The V gene is TRBV30, the J gene TRBJ1-1; maybe TRBD1 (5 bases). The source is a human donor with alopecia areata. The material was CD4+ T cells sorted from blood, obtained at week 4, from a patient treated with tofacitinib. The CDR3 nucleotides read TGTGCCTGGAGAGGACAGAACACTGAAGCTTTCTTT. It is translated as CAWRGQNTEAFF.